This note documents a single T cell receptor beta chain sequence. Its specificity is unknown. The data belong to a study of T-cell memory formation after mild COVID-19. The V end was cut by 4 bases, the J end by 1 base, with 4 bases between. The CDR3 has 12 amino acids. Germline V gene lookup returns CDR1 LNHDA and CDR2 SQIVND (reference sequence). General observations from the study: Prior to infection, memory already included some responding clones, suggesting cross-reactive memory joined. A second wave expanding day 15 to 37 was CD4+-biased; contracting clones were balanced.

The authors produced TCR alpha and TCR beta cDNA libraries with sample barcodes and UMIs by 5'RACE using constant-segment primers. TCRdb fed the 5' RACE reads into MiXCR, producing one record per CDR3 protein. The data hold 550,000 to 700,000 distinct CDR3 sequences, with about a sixth observed a single time. The chain is built from TRBV19 and TRBJ1-1, with D unresolved. This sequence was found in an adult woman who had mild COVID-19 (a few samples of this study predate the infection). Cell type and time point are not known. The sample was PBMCs or a T cell subset sorted from them (not recorded which). CDR3: CASSRRNTEAFF. The CDR3 DNA sequence: TGTGCCAGTAGTAGGAGGAACACTGAAGCTTTCTTT.